These T cell receptor beta chains were read from a single sample in a study of shared clonotypes between healthy human individuals. Only in-frame clones appear in the TCRdb table, and some are missing; sequencing was by immunoSEQ multiplex PCR. The sample holds millions of clones, 90% to 95% seen once. The sequencing input was naive CD4+ T cells from PBMCs. The receptors here all came from a man aged 18 to 30 in good health. Some clones in this sample may be carry-over from other donors' samples. Each CDR3 is given with its conserved first and last residue. D genes are given only for firm matches. The listing skips clone size in some rows; elsewhere it reads once, few, many or a size class.

TRBJ2-7 | - | TRBV6-1 | TRBD2 | TGTGCCAGCAGTGAAGCGTCAGGGACTAGCGGGAGAAACTACGAGCAGTACTTC | CASSEASGTSGRNYEQYF
TRBJ2-6 | - | TRBV5-4 | - | TGTGCCAGCAGCCCCCGGTCTGGGGCCAACGTCCTGACTTTC | CASSPRSGANVLTF
TRBJ2-7 | - | TRBV6-5 | - | TGTGCCAGCAGTTACTCGAGGGCAGGACCCTACGAGCAGTACTTC | CASSYSRAGPYEQYF
TRBJ2-5 | - | TRBV5-1 | - | TGCGCCAGCACCTTAGGGGGGGGACACCCAACAGGAGAGACCCAGTACTTC | CASTLGGGHPTGETQYF
TRBJ2-4 | once | TRBV18 | - | TGTGCCAGCTCACCACCTCTGACCAAAAACATTCAGTACTTC | CASSPPLTKNIQYF
TRBJ1-1 | - | TRBV5-1 | TRBD1 | TGCGCCAGCAGCAGGGGACAGGTCGTCGGGGCTGAAGCTTTCTTT | CASSRGQVVGAEAFF
TRBJ1-1 | - | TRBV6-5 | - | TGTGCCAGCACTAAAAGCTGGCCGAACACTGAAGCTTTCTTT | CASTKSWPNTEAFF
TRBJ2-7 | - | TRBV6-6 | - | TGTGCCAGCAAACTCGGCTCAGGGTTGCCCGAGCAGTACTTC | CASKLGSGLPEQYF
TRBJ2-7 | once | TRBV7-2 | - | TGTGCCAGCAGCCAATGGGGGACATTCTCCTACGAGCAGTACTTC | CASSQWGTFSYEQYF
TRBJ2-2 | - | TRBV7-2 | - | TGTGCCAGCAGCCAACGGACGGCTTGGTCCGGGGAGCTGTTTTTT | CASSQRTAWSGELFF
TRBJ2-2 | once | TRBV27 | TRBD1 | TGTGCCAGCAGTGTCTTTAGTTGGACAGGGGGCAACACCGGGGAGCTGTTTTTT | CASSVFSWTGGNTGELFF
TRBJ1-5 | once | TRBV5-5 | - | TGTGCCAGCAGCTTGTCTCTAAGGCAGGGCCAATATAGCAATCAGCCCCAGCATTTT | CASSLSLRQGQYSNQPQHF
TRBJ2-7 | - | TRBV20-1 | TRBD2 | TGCAGTGCTAGAGGGCGGGGGGAGCAGTACTTC | CSARGRGEQYF
TRBJ1-4 | - | TRBV10-1 | - | TGCGCCAGCAGTGACACTACCCCAGACAGCGGGGAAAAACTGTTTTTT | CASSDTTPDSGEKLFF
TRBJ2-1 | - | TRBV4-3 | TRBD2 | TGCGCCAGCAGCCAAGAGCTAGCGGGAGGGCCAGGGGATGAGCAGTTCTTC | CASSQELAGGPGDEQFF
TRBJ1-2 | - | TRBV25-1 | - | TGTGCCAGCAGTGAACCGTGGAGCGGCTATGGCTACACCTTC | CASSEPWSGYGYTF
TRBJ1-3 | few | TRBV5-6 | - | TGTGCCAGCAGCCAACGGTGGAGGTCTGGAAACACCATATATTTT | CASSQRWRSGNTIYF